A selection of T cell receptor beta chains follows, all from one sample in a study of cytomegalovirus exposure and HLA in healthy donors. The protocol was immunoSEQ multiplex PCR, while the TCRdb copy is restricted to in-frame clones and leaves out a portion. The sample lists 150,000 to 200,000 clones; roughly three quarters were seen once. The sequencing input was PBMCs. The receptors derive from a woman aged 45-59 years in good health and CMV-seronegative. The CDR3 runs from the conserved cysteine through the conserved F or W. D genes are given only for firm matches. For some rows the clone size is stated as once, few or many, or as a class when expanded; others skip it.

J gene,V gene,D gene,clone size,CDR3 DNA,CDR3 protein
TRBJ1-1,TRBV11-3,-,-,TGTGCCAGCAGTCACCATCGGGAGGGAGTTTGGACTGAAGCTTTCTTT,CASSHHREGVWTEAFF
TRBJ1-2,TRBV5-1,TRBD1,-,TGCGCCAGCAGCCGCTCCCAGGGGGCGGACTATGGCTACACCTTC,CASSRSQGADYGYTF
TRBJ1-6,TRBV18,-,-,TGTGCCAGCTCACCACAACCACTGGGTGAAGGGGTTGGATCACCCCTCCACTTT,CASSPQPLGEGVGSPLHF
TRBJ2-3,TRBV5-1,TRBD2,-,TGCGCCAGCAGCTCCAGCGGGGGTGGAGATACGCAGTATTTT,CASSSSGGGDTQYF
TRBJ2-5,TRBV6-5,-,-,TGTGCCAGCAGTTCGTACCAGGGGGGGACCCAGTACTTC,CASSSYQGGTQYF
TRBJ1-1,TRBV28,TRBD1,few,TGTGCCAGCTCCGCAGGGGGCGTCGAGACTGAAGCTTTCTTT,CASSAGGVETEAFF
TRBJ2-3,TRBV27,-,-,TGTGCCAGCTCCTTCTTCAGCGGAACTCACACAGATACGCAGTATTTT,CASSFFSGTHTDTQYF
TRBJ2-7,TRBV6-1,TRBD1,-,TGTGCCAGCAGTGCTAGGACAGGGGGGGACTACGAGCAGTACTTC,CASSARTGGDYEQYF
TRBJ2-5,TRBV11-2,TRBD1,-,TGTGCCAGCAGCTCAGGGAACAGGGGGCGGGAGACCCAGTACTTC,CASSSGNRGRETQYF
TRBJ1-4,TRBV2,TRBD1,-,TGTGCCAGCAGTGAAAACAGGGGGCTGAGGGAAAAACTGTTTTTT,CASSENRGLREKLFF
TRBJ2-1,TRBV7-9,-,-,TGTGCCAGCAGCTCCTATCCATTGACAGGTGACAATGAGCAGTTCTTC,CASSSYPLTGDNEQFF
TRBJ2-2,TRBV6-6,-,-,TGTGCCAGCAGTTACCTTGAGGACACCGGGGAGCTGTTTTTT,CASSYLEDTGELFF
TRBJ2-5,TRBV5-1,-,-,TGCGCCAGCAGCCGCGCCCAAGAGACCCAGTACTTC,CASSRAQETQYF
TRBJ2-5,TRBV9,TRBD2,-,TGTGCCAGCAGCGTAGGCTTAGCGGGAGGTGGAGAGACCCAGTACTTC,CASSVGLAGGGETQYF
TRBJ1-2,TRBV2,-,-,TGTGCCAGCACTCAAAGTGAGGGTGCGAACACCTTC,CASTQSEGANTF
TRBJ1-4,TRBV5-5,-,-,TGTGCCAGCAGCTTAGCGGTTAAACTGTTTTTT,CASSLAVKLFF